This TCR beta chain was found in a study of T cell responses to AZD1222 COVID-19 vaccine (dated by TCRdb to the early 2020s). In terms of the full investigation: Because spike-specific TCR depth and breadth did not differ between the two schedules, AZD1222 recipients who got a second dose at roughly 4 weeks were pooled with those who got a second dose at roughly 12 weeks. Enrollment into the trials was organized by age into subgroups of 18-55, 56-69 and 70-plus years, and those subgroups contained roughly 150, 30 and 60 TCR-sequenced participants, respectively. TCR sequencing covered 233 trial participants: 200 to 220 given two doses of AZD1222 and 26 given two doses of MenACWY control vaccine.

Overall results and qualifications from the work: Participants were mostly white British, with more females than males. The authors suggested clonal diversity may have been underestimated. Nearly half of unique spike-specific TCRs reportedly recognized epitopes outside regions mutated in the B.1.351 and B.1.1.7 variants. After two AZD1222 doses, spike-specific TCR breadth and depth were significantly higher than at day 0 and than in MenACWY recipients. No day 14 peak-response samples were available, so repertoires were characterized only after the peak T cell response. Conclusions about previously exposed vaccinees are limited because only five to seven AZD1222 recipients were SARS-CoV-2 seropositive at baseline. The vaccine-associated CD4 TCRs covered the entire spike protein, and the dominant responses fell in regions 160-218 and 743-854. In the small 56-69-year group, the increase in depth fell short of significance, most likely because of low power.

Worth noting for this clone: The specificity of this receptor is unknown. No much larger clone exists at a distance of one base, and base qualities are not known.

The CDR3 regions of human TCRbeta chains were subjected to immunosequencing. Per the original workflow: TCRs in the repertoires were matched against a reference library of SARS-CoV-2-specific TCRs that had been generated with the MIRA antigen-specificity platform. Breadth meant the fraction of unique TCRs that were SARS-CoV-2-associated, whereas depth meant the fraction of total T cells that were SARS-CoV-2-associated. Using the MIRA data, each spike-specific TCR was mapped to the spike region that the TCR reacts to and placed in a CD4 or CD8 class. Log10-transformed breadth and depth values were compared by one-way ANOVA with Sidak's multiple comparisons tests. This is the immuneACCESS table as TCRdb keeps it, with only in-frame sequences that have V and J called. A part of the clones is gone; compared with another copy, unresolved V genes explain less than half, and the rest is unexplained. Clone size and the V and J calls come from that table; the DNA yielded D and trimming. Across this sample there are about 140,000 clones, with 92% seen only once. The leading ten clones occupy around 1.5% of the sample.

In the paper's terms, the time point label means: baseline before first vaccination. Vaccinee samples were obtained from the UK trials COV001 and COV002, which included a single-blind randomized controlled phase 2/3 trial of AZD1222 (ChAdOx1 nCoV-19) in healthy adults. Trial participant PBMC samples were collected at day 0 and day 28 after the second dose for TCRbeta chain sequencing. The CDR3 contains 12 residues, cysteine and phenylalanine counted. The DNA shown is the 36-base CDR3, in frame from base 1. Between the V and J ends, shortened by 2 bases and 8 bases respectively, the junction contains 8 bases. CDR1 is given as LGHDT and CDR2 as YNNKEL, both from the germline V gene (reference sequence).

The starting material was peripheral blood, obtained on day 0 of AZD1222 vaccination. The sequence is built from TRBV3-1 (or the pseudogene TRBV3-2) and TRBJ2-3, and possibly TRBD2, on 5 matching bases. The clonotype was recovered from an adult in good health. CDR3 loop: CASSQRELTQYF. The bases are TGTGCCAGCAGCCAAAGGGAGCTTACGCAGTATTTT.